Reported below is one TCR beta chain. The data were taken from a study of blood T cells in healthy people across ages. PBMCs numbering at least 6 million were isolated per sample. Germline CDR1 reads SEHNR; CDR2 reads FQNEAQ (reference sequence). The CDR3 has 14 residues. The second PCR ran about 6 to 12 cycles with a sample-barcoded 5' primer and J-beta primers. Carrying 12 random nucleotides, a template-switch adaptor labeled each individual cDNA molecule. Using its own MiXCR run on the 5' RACE reads, TCRdb lists one record per CDR3 protein. The table lists some 1.7 million distinct CDR3 sequences, roughly 27% of them singletons.

The specimen was blood. This receptor was obtained from a young woman in good health. The rearrangement uses TRBV7-9 and TRBJ2-5; 9 positions match TRBD1. The J call may be in error: the DNA end matches TRBJ2-7 better. In DNA, the CDR3 is TGTGCCAGCAGCTCGTGGGACAGGGAAAGCGAGCAGTACTTC. Protein product: CASSSWDRESEQYF.